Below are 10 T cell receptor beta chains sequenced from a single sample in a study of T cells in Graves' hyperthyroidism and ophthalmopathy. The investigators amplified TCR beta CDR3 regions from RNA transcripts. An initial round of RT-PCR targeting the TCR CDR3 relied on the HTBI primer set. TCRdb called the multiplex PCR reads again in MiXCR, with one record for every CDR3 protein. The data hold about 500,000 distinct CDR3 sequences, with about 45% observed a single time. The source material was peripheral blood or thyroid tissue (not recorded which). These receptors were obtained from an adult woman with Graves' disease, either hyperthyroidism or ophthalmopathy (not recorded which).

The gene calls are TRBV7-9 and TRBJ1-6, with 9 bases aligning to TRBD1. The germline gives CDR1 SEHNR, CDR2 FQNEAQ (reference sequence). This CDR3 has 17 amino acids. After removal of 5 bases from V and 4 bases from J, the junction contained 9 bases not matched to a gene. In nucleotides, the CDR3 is TGTGCCAGCAGCGGAGGGACAGGGAGTCCATATAATTCACCCCTCCACTTT. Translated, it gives CASSGGTGSPYNSPLHF.

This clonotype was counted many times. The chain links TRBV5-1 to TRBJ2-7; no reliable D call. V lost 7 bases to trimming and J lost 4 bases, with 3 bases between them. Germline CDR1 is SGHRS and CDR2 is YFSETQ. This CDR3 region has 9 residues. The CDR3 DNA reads TGCGCCAGCTTATACGAGCAGTACTTC. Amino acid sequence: CASLYEQYF.

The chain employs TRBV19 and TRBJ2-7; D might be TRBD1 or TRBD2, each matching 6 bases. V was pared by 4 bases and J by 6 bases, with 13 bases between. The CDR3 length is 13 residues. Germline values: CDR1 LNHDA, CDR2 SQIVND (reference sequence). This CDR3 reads CASSTGGRSEQYF. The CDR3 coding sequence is TGTGCCAGTAGTACCGGGGGCAGATCCGAGCAGTACTTC. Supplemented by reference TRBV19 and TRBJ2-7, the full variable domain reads DGGITQSPKYLFRKEGQNVTLSCEQNLNHDAMYWYRQDPGQGLRLIYYSQIVNDFQKGDIAEGYSVSREKKESFPLTVTSAQKNPTAFYLCASSTGGRSEQYFGPGTRLTVT.

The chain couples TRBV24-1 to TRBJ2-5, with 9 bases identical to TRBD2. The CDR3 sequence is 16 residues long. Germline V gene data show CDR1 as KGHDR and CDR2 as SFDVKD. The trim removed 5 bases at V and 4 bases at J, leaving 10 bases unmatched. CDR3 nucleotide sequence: TGTGCCACCAGTGCGCAATCACCGGGACTAGCAGAGACCCAGTACTTC. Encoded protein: CATSAQSPGLAETQYF.

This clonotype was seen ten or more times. CDR3: CASSLARGSSGNTIYF. In DNA form, the CDR3 reads TGTGCCAGCAGCTTAGCACGGGGAAGCTCTGGAAACACCATATATTTT. The J gene is TRBJ1-3, the V gene TRBV7-9; no definite D call. Germline V gene sequence: CDR1 SEHNR, CDR2 FQNEAQ (reference sequence). The ends were cut back, 0 bases at V and 0 bases at J, with 9 bases in the middle. The CDR3 runs to 16 residues.

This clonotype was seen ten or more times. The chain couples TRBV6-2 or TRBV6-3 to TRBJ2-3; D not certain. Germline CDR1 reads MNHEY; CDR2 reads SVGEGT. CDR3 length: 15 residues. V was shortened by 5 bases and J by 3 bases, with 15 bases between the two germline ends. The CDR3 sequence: CASSDLLAVTDTQYF. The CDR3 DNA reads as TGTGCCAGCAGTGACCTACTGGCGGTTACAGATACGCAGTATTTT.

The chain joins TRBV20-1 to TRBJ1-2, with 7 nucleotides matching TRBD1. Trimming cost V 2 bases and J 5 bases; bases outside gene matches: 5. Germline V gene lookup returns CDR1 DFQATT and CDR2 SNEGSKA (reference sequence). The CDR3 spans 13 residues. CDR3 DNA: TGCAGTGCTAGATCTACAGGGGAATATGGCTACACCTTC. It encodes CSARSTGEYGYTF.

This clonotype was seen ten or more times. Written as DNA, the CDR3 is TGTGCCAGCAGCTTCCCCCCGGGACTAGCGGGAGAGACCCAGTACTTC. Protein sequence: CASSFPPGLAGETQYF. The J gene is TRBJ2-5, the V gene TRBV7-9; the match to TRBD2 covers 12 bases. Germline V gene data show CDR1 as SEHNR and CDR2 as FQNEAQ (reference sequence). This CDR3 spans 16 amino acids. With 3 bases clipped from V and 4 bases from J, the junction kept 6 bases outside the gene matches.

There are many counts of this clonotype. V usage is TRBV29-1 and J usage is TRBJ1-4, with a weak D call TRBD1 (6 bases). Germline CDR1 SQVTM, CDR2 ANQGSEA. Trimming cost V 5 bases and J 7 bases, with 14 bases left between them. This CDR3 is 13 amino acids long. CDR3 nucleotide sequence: TGCAGCGTTTCGGGGGCAAGGGGTGAAAAACTGTTTTTT. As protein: CSVSGARGEKLFF.

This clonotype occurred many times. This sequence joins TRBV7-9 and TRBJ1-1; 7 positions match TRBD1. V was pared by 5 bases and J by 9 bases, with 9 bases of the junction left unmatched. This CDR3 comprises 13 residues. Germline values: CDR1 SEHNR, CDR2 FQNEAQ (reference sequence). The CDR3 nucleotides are TGTGCCAGCAGCGCCACCGGGACAGAGAAAGCTTTCTTT. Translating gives CASSATGTEKAFF.